Each of the 25 T cell receptor beta chains below was sequenced from the same sample in a study of neurological immune-mediated disorders. MiXCR, applied by TCRdb to the 5' RACE reads, yields one record per CDR3 protein. Here the sample spans around 70,000 distinct CDR3 sequences, approximately 4.6% being singletons. The sample was PBMCs. These receptors were collected from a woman in her 70s with multiple sclerosis.

This clonotype appeared a few times. The gene calls are TRBV20-1 and TRBJ1-1; 7 bases line up with TRBD1. The CDR3 extends over 15 amino acids. Looked up from germline, CDR1 is DFQATT and CDR2 is SNEGSKA (reference sequence). J was trimmed by 0 bases and V by 3 bases; bases with no gene match: 7. The CDR3 here is CSARATGTMNTEAFF. The CDR3 DNA is TGCAGTGCTAGGGCGACAGGGACCATGAACACTGAAGCTTTCTTT.

In this sample, this clonotype turned up many times. CDR3 loop: CASTGLVGNQPQHF. The CDR3 bases are TGTGCCAGCACTGGCTTGGTTGGCAATCAGCCCCAGCATTTT. The rearrangement uses TRBV6-2 or TRBV6-3 and TRBJ1-5; D call uncertain. Trimming shortened V by 7 bases and J by 2 bases, and 12 bases separated the two germline ends. This CDR3 region has 14 residues. CDR1 and CDR2 from the germline V gene are MNHEY and SVGEGT.

In this sample, this clonotype turned up many times. This CDR3 reads CASSFLGTQYF. CDR3 in DNA: TGTGCCAGCAGTTTTTTGGGGACCCAGTACTTC. The V and J genes are TRBV27 and TRBJ2-5; no clear D. The length of the CDR3 is 11 residues. Germline-derived CDR1 and CDR2 are MNHEY and SMNVEV (reference sequence). V gave up 3 bases and J gave up 7 bases, with 6 bases separating them.

This clonotype was observed a handful of times. This rearrangement joins TRBV5-1 to TRBJ1-1; D is unclear. Per the germline V gene, CDR1 is SGHRS and CDR2 is YFSETQ. V lost 4 bases and J 1 base, leaving 11 bases between the germline ends. The CDR3 spans 14 residues. The CDR3 loop reads CASSERTKNTEAFF. The CDR3 DNA is TGCGCCAGCAGCGAACGAACGAAGAACACTGAAGCTTTCTTT.

This clonotype was observed many times. This rearrangement joins TRBV20-1 to TRBJ1-1; D is unclear. The V gene lost 4 bases and the J gene lost 1 base, with 7 bases spanning the gap. Germline-derived CDR1 and CDR2 are DFQATT and SNEGSKA (reference sequence). There are 12 residues in the CDR3. As DNA, the CDR3 is TGCAGTGCTACCCAGCCGAACACTGAAGCTTTCTTT. This gives the protein CSATQPNTEAFF.

The table lists this clonotype with many counts. The V gene is TRBV12-3 or TRBV12-4, the J gene TRBJ2-1; 7 bases are shared with TRBD2. J lost 4 bases, V lost 0 bases, and 3 bases had no gene match. CDR3 length: 15 residues. This CDR3 reads CASSLAPSGYNEQFF. CDR3 in DNA: TGTGCCAGCAGTTTAGCGCCTAGCGGATACAATGAGCAGTTCTTC.

This clonotype appeared many times. The chain has TRBV27 and TRBJ1-5, with D uncertain. Germline V lookup: CDR1 MNHEY, CDR2 SMNVEV (reference sequence). Trimming shortened V by 8 bases and J by 0 bases, and 11 bases separated the two germline ends. The CDR3 consists of 14 residues. CDR3 DNA: TGTGCCAGCTGGGATCCCCATAGCAATCAGCCCCAGCATTTT. This gives the protein CASWDPHSNQPQHF.

This clonotype was recorded at least ten times. The rearrangement joins TRBV5-5 to TRBJ2-3, with D uncertain. Germline V gene lookup returns CDR1 SGHKS and CDR2 YYEKEE (reference sequence). V was cut by 3 bases and J by 0 bases, with 11 bases left in between. This CDR3 contains 15 residues. CDR3 coding DNA: TGTGCCAGCAGCTCGCAACCTGCTAGCACAGATACGCAGTATTTT. Amino acids: CASSSQPASTDTQYF.

V is TRBV14 and J is TRBJ2-7; D possibly corresponds to TRBD1 (6 bases). There are 15 residues in the CDR3. The germline CDR1 and CDR2 sequences are SGHDN and FVKESK. Deletions cut 1 base from V and 5 bases from J, with 15 bases between. CDR3 in DNA: TGTGCCAGCAGCCAAGGTCAGGGGCGAAGGAACGAGCAGTACTTC. Its translation: CASSQGQGRRNEQYF.

This clonotype has just a few counts. The chain has TRBV27 and TRBJ1-2; 9 bases map to TRBD1. The germline CDR1 and CDR2 sequences are MNHEY and SMNVEV (reference sequence). V shed 4 bases and J 4 bases; nucleotides not matched to a gene: 10. The CDR3 runs 16 residues. The CDR3 here is CASSSLRQGVGYGYTF. The CDR3 DNA is TGTGCCAGCAGTTCCCTCCGACAGGGGGTGGGCTATGGCTACACCTTC.

This clonotype was counted only a few times. The rearrangement joins TRBV5-1 to TRBJ2-1, with D perhaps being TRBD1 or TRBD2 (5 bases each). This CDR3 is built from 15 residues. In germline, CDR1 is SGHRS, CDR2 YFSETQ. Trimming took off 7 bases at V and 0 bases at J, with 14 bases between the two ends. The DNA of the CDR3 is TGCGCCAGCGTCTCTGACAGCGGCTCCTACAATGAGCAGTTCTTC. It is translated as CASVSDSGSYNEQFF.

This clonotype was seen repeatedly, ten times or more. The chain carries TRBV7-9 and TRBJ1-1, with D maybe TRBD1 (5 bases). V lost 2 bases and J 4 bases, leaving 14 bases between the germline ends. Per germline, CDR1 SEHNR and CDR2 FQNEAQ (reference sequence). The CDR3 length is 15 residues. This CDR3 reads CASSLMGEGTTEAFF. In nucleotides, the CDR3 is TGTGCCAGCAGCTTAATGGGGGAGGGTACCACTGAAGCTTTCTTT.

The sample holds many counts of this clonotype. This chain uses TRBV6-2 or TRBV6-3 with TRBJ2-7; D is unclear. CDR1 is MNHEY and CDR2 is SVGEGT in the germline V gene. Trimming stripped 5 bases from V and 2 bases from J, with 7 bases between. This CDR3 is 12 amino acids long. CDR3 region: CASSPPAYEQYF. CDR3 in DNA: TGTGCCAGCAGTCCCCCTGCCTACGAGCAGTACTTC.

This clonotype was counted many times. This chain uses TRBV9 with TRBJ2-7; 10 bases match TRBD1. Germline assignment: CDR1 SGDLS and CDR2 YYNGEE. The CDR3 contains 15 residues. V trimming: 4 bases; J trimming: 4 bases; junction bases outside the gene matches: 8. The CDR3 DNA reads as TGTGCCAGCAGCCCAACGGACAGGGGGGGTTACGAGCAGTACTTC. Its translation is CASSPTDRGGYEQYF.

This clonotype was seen ten or more times. The chain links TRBV6-5 to TRBJ1-1, with 7 bases identical to TRBD1. V trimming: 1 base; J trimming: 0 bases; junction bases outside the gene matches: 11. This CDR3 region has 18 residues. CDR1 and CDR2 (germline): MNHEY, SVGAGI. CDR3 loop: CASSYYRWGQSMNTEAFF. For the CDR3, the DNA is TGTGCCAGCAGTTACTACCGGTGGGGACAGAGCATGAACACTGAAGCTTTCTTT.

The chain recombines TRBV29-1 with TRBJ1-4; D not resolved. The CDR3 is 15 amino acids. Germline lookup yields CDR1 SQVTM and CDR2 ANQGSEA. Trimming took off 8 bases at V and 0 bases at J, with 16 bases between the two ends. CDR3 sequence: CSLGVGDPTNEKLFF. For the CDR3, the DNA is TGCAGCCTCGGGGTCGGTGACCCAACTAATGAAAAACTGTTTTTT.

V usage is TRBV24-1 and J usage is TRBJ2-2; possible D gene TRBD1, 6 bases. Trimming removed 6 bases from V and 4 bases from J, with 11 bases in between. The length of the CDR3 is 14 residues. Germline V gives CDR1 KGHDR, CDR2 SFDVKD. The CDR3 nucleotides read TGTGCCACCAGTACGGGACACCCCACCGGGGAGCTGTTTTTT. It is translated as CATSTGHPTGELFF.

The chain employs TRBV5-1 and TRBJ2-1, with D possibly being TRBD1 (6 bases). The CDR3 loop spans 13 amino acids. V lost 4 bases, J lost 9 bases, and 14 bases lay in between. CDR1 is SGHRS, CDR2 YFSETQ, per germline. CDR3 nucleotides: TGCGCCAGCAGCCCCGGGACACGGGGTGAGCAGTTCTTC. This gives the protein CASSPGTRGEQFF.

There are many counts of this clonotype. This sequence joins TRBV6-6 and TRBJ2-1; tentative D call: TRBD2 (6 bases). CDR3 length equals 13 residues. Germline V CDR1 and CDR2: MNHNY, SVGAGI (reference sequence). Deletions cut 2 bases from V and 12 bases from J, with 14 bases between. The DNA of the CDR3 is TGTGCCAGCAGTTACGACACCGTGGGGGGGCAGTTCTTC. Translation gives CASSYDTVGGQFF.

This clonotype was recorded many times. The chain employs TRBV27 and TRBJ1-3; the D gene is possibly TRBD1 (5 bases). CDR3 size: 15 residues. V was clipped by 6 bases and J by 4 bases, with 16 bases between them. Germline CDR1 MNHEY, CDR2 SMNVEV (reference sequence). The CDR3 bases are TGTGCCAGCAGGGGGTGGGGGACGTACGGAAACACCATATATTTT. It translates to CASRGWGTYGNTIYF.

This clonotype was counted many times. Here the CDR3 reads CSARFRQLYNNEQFF. DNA for the CDR3: TGCAGTGCTAGGTTCAGACAGCTGTACAACAATGAGCAGTTCTTC. The chain joins TRBV20-1 to TRBJ2-1, with D possibly TRBD1 on 5 matching bases. Between the trimmed V and J ends, which lost 3 bases and 5 bases, there was a span of 17 bases. Germline CDR1 reads DFQATT; CDR2 reads SNEGSKA (reference sequence). CDR3 length: 15 residues.

The table lists this clonotype with many counts. The chain couples TRBV7-2 to TRBJ2-3; D unresolved. The V end lost 6 bases, the J end lost 4 bases, and 5 bases lay between the germline ends. CDR1 and CDR2 from the germline V gene are SGHTA and FQGNSA. CDR3 size: 11 residues. CDR3 region: CASRLSDTQYF. The CDR3, as DNA: TGTGCCAGCAGACTGTCAGATACGCAGTATTTT.

The V call is TRBV20-1, the J call TRBJ1-4, with D possibly matching TRBD1 (6 bases). The V and J ends lost 1 base and 4 bases respectively, with 13 bases between them. CDR1 DFQATT and CDR2 SNEGSKA come from the germline V gene (reference sequence). The CDR3 consists of 15 residues. The CDR3 reads CSARAETGDNEKLFF. The CDR3, as DNA: TGCAGTGCTAGAGCCGAGACAGGTGATAATGAAAAACTGTTTTTT.

Only a few counts were recorded for this clonotype. The chain carries TRBV20-1 and TRBJ2-3; D is uncertain. The V and J ends lost 4 bases and 2 bases respectively, with 7 bases between them. The germline V gene has CDR1 DFQATT and CDR2 SNEGSKA (reference sequence). The CDR3 is 12 residues long. The chain's CDR3 is CSANTPTDTQYF. In DNA, the CDR3 is TGCAGTGCTAATACGCCCACAGATACGCAGTATTTT.

The rearrangement uses TRBV20-1 and TRBJ2-1, with TRBD2 matching 7 bases. The CDR3 is 12 amino acids. V shed 3 bases, J shed 12 bases, and the junction held 8 bases outside the gene matches. Germline lookup yields CDR1 DFQATT and CDR2 SNEGSKA (reference sequence). CDR3 in amino acids: CSASPTTGGQFF. In DNA form, the CDR3 reads TGCAGTGCTAGTCCAACCACGGGGGGGCAGTTCTTC.